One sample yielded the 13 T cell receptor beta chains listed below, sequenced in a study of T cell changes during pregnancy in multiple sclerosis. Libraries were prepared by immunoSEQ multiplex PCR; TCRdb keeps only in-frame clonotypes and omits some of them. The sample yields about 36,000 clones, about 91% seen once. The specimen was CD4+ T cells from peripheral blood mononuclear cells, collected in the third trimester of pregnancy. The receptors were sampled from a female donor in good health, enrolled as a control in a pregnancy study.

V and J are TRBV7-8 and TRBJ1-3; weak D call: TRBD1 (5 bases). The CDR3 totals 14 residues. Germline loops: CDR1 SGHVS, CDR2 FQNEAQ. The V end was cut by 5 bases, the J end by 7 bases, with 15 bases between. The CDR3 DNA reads TGTGCCAGCAGCGCCCAATCGGAGGGGAACACCATATATTTT. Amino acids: CASSAQSEGNTIYF.

The CDR3 coding sequence is TGTGCCAGCAGCCCCGGGGGGGCCCTGAATGAGCAGTTCTTC. Amino acids: CASSPGGALNEQFF. This rearrangement joins TRBV7-2 to TRBJ2-1; 8 bases match TRBD2. This CDR3 has 14 residues. V lost 5 bases, J lost 7 bases, and 7 bases stayed unmatched. From germline, CDR1 is SGHTA and CDR2 FQGNSA.

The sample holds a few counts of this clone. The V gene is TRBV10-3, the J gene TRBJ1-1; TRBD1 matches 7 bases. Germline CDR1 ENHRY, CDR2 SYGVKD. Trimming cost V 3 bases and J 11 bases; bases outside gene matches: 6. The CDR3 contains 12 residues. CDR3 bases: TGTGCCATCAGTGATACAGGGGCTGTCGCTTTCTTT. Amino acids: CAISDTGAVAFF.

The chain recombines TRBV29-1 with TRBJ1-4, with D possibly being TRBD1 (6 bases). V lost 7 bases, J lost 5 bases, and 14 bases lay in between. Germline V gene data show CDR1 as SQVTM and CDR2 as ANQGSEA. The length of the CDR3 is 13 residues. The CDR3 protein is CSAGQRQNEKLFF. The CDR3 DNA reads TGCAGCGCAGGACAGAGACAAAATGAAAAACTGTTTTTT.

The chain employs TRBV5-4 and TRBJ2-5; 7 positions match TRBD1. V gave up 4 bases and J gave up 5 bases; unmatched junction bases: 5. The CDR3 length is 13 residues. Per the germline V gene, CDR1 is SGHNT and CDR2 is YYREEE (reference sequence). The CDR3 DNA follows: TGTGCCAGCAGCCTGACAGGGCCTGAGACCCAGTACTTC. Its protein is CASSLTGPETQYF.

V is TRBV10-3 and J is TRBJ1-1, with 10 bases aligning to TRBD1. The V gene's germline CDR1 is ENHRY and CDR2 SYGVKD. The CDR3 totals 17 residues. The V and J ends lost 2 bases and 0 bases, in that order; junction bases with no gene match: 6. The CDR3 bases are TGTGCCATCAGTGAGACGGGACAGGGGAAGATGAACACTGAAGCTTTCTTT. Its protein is CAISETGQGKMNTEAFF.

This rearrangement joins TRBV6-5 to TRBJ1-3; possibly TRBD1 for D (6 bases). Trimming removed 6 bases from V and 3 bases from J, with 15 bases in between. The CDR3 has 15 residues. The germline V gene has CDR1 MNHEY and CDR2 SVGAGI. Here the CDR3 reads CASSPIRGGGNTIYF. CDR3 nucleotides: TGTGCCAGCAGCCCCATCAGAGGGGGTGGAAACACCATATATTTT.

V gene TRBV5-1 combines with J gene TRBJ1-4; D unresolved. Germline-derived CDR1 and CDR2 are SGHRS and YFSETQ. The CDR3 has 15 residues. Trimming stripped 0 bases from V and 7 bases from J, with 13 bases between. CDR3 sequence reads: CASSLGAGFGEKLFF. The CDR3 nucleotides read TGCGCCAGCAGCTTGGGGGCGGGTTTCGGTGAAAAACTGTTTTTT. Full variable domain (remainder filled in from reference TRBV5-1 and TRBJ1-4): KAGVTQTPRYLIKTRGQQVTLSCSPISGHRSVSWYQQTPGQGLQFLFEYFSETQRNKGNFPGRFSGRQFSNSRSEMNVSTLELGDSALYLCASSLGAGFGEKLFFGSGTQLSVL.

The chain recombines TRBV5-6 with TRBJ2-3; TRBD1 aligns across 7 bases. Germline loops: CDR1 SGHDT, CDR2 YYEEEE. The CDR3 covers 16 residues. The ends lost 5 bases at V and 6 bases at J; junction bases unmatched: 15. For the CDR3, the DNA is TGTGCCAGCAGAGACCCAACCGAGAACAGGGGCGATACGCAGTATTTT. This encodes CASRDPTENRGDTQYF.

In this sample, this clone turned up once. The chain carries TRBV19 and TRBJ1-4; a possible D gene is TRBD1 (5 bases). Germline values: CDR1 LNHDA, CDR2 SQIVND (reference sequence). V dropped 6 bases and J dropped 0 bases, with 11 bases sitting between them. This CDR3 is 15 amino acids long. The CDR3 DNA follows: TGTGCCAGTAGAGGGGTTTCTGCAACTAATGAAAAACTGTTTTTT. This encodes CASRGVSATNEKLFF.

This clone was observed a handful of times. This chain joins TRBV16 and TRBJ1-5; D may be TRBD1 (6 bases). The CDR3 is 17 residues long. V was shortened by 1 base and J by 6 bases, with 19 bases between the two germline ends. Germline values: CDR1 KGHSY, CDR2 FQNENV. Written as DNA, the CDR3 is TGTGCCAGCAGCCAATACAAGCGGGGGGCGGGAGGTCAGCCCCAGCATTTT. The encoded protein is CASSQYKRGAGGQPQHF.

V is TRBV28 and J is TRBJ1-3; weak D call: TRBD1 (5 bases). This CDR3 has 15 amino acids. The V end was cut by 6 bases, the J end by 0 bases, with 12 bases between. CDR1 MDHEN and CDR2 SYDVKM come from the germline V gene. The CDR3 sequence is CASRSQVISGNTIYF. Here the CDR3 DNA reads TGTGCCAGCAGGTCACAGGTTATCTCTGGAAACACCATATATTTT.

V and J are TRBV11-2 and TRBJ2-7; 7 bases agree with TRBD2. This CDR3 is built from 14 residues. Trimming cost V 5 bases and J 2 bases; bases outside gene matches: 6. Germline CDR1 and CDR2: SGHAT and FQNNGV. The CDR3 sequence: CASSPRGETYEQYF. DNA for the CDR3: TGTGCCAGCAGCCCCCGGGGGGAAACCTACGAGCAGTACTTC.